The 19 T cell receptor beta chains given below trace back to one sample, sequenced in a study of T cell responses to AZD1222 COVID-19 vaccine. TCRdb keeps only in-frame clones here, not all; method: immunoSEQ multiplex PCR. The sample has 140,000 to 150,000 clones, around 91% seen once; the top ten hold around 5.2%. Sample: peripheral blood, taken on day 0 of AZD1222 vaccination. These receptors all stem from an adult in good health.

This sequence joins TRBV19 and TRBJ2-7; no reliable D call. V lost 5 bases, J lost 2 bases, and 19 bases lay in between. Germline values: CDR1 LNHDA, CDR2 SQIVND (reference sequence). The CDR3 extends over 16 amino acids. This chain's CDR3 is CASSGSESVSPYEQYF. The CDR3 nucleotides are TGTGCCAGTAGTGGATCAGAGAGTGTTTCCCCCTACGAGCAGTACTTC.

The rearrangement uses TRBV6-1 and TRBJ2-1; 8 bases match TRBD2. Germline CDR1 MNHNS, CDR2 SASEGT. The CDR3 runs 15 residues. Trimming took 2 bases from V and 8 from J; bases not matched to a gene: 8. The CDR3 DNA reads TGTGCCAGCAGTGAACGCCTCGGGGGGGTCGATGAGCAGTTCTTC. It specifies CASSERLGGVDEQFF.

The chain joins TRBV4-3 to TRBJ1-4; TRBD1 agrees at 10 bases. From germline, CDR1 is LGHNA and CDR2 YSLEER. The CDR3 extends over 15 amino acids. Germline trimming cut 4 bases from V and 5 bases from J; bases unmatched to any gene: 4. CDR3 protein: CASSLDRGRNEKLFF. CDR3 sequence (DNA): TGCGCCAGCAGCCTTGACAGGGGGCGGAATGAAAAACTGTTTTTT.

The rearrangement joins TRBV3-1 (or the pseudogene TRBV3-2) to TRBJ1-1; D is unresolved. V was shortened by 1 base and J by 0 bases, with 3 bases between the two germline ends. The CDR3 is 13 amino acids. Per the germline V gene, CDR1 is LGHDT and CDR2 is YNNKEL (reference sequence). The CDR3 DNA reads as TGTGCCAGCAGCCAAGGACTGAACACTGAAGCTTTCTTT. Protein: CASSQGLNTEAFF.

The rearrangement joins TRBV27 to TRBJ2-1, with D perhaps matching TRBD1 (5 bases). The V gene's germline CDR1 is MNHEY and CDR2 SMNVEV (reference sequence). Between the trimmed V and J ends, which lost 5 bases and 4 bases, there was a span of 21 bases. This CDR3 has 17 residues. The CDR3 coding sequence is TGTGCCAGCAGTCTAAGGGGCGGTCGGTCAGGGTACAATGAGCAGTTCTTC. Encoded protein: CASSLRGGRSGYNEQFF.

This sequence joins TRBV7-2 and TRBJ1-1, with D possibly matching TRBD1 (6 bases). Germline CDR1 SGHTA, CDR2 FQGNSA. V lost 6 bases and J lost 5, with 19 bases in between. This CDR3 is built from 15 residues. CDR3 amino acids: CASSLNRVLGTEAFF. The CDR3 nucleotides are TGTGCCAGCAGTCTAAACAGGGTCTTGGGGACTGAAGCTTTCTTT.

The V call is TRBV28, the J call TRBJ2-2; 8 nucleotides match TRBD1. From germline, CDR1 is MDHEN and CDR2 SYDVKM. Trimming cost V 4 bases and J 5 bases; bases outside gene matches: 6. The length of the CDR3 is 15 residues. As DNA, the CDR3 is TGTGCCAGCAGTTCAGGGGGCGCGAGGACCGGGGAGCTGTTTTTT. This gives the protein CASSSGGARTGELFF.

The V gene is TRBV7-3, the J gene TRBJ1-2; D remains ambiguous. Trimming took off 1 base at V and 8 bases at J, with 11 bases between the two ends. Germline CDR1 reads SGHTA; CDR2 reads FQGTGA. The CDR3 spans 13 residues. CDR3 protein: CASSLMGLNGYTF. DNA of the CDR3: TGTGCCAGCAGCTTAATGGGATTGAACGGCTACACCTTC. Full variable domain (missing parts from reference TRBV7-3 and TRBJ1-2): GAGVSQTPSNKVTEKGKYVELRCDPISGHTALYWYRQSLGQGPEFLIYFQGTGAADDSGLPNDRFFAVRPEGSVSTLKIQRTERGDSAVYLCASSLMGLNGYTFGSGTRLTVV.

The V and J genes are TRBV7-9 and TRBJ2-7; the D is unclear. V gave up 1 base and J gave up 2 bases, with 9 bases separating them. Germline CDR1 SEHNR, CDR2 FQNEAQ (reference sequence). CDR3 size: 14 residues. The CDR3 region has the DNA TGTGCCAGCAGCTTAGGTGGCAGAGCCTACGAGCAGTACTTC. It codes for CASSLGGRAYEQYF.

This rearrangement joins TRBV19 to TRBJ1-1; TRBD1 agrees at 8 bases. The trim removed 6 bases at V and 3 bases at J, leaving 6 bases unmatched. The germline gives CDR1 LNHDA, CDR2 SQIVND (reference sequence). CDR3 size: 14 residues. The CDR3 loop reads CASRTGVRDTEAFF. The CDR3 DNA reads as TGTGCCAGTAGGACAGGGGTGCGGGACACTGAAGCTTTCTTT.

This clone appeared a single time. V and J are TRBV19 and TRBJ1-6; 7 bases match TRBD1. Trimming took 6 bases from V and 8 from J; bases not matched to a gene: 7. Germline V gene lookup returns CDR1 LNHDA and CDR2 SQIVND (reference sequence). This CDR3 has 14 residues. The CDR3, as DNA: TGTGCCAGTAGCGAGACAGGGCGACATTCACCCCTCCACTTT. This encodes CASSETGRHSPLHF.

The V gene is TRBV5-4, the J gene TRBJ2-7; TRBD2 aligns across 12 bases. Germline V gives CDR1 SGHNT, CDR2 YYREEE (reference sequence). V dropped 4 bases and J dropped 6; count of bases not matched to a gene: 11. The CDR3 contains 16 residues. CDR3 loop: CASSLTSGRALSEQYF. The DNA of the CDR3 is TGTGCCAGCAGCCTGACTAGCGGGAGAGCCTTATCCGAGCAGTACTTC.

CDR3 bases: TGTGCCAGCAGTTATACTAGCGGGTTTCAGGATACGCAGTATTTT. Translating it yields CASSYTSGFQDTQYF. The V and J genes are TRBV6-2 or TRBV6-3 and TRBJ2-3, with 9 bases identical to TRBD2. Per germline, CDR1 MNHEY and CDR2 SVGEGT. The CDR3 is made up of 15 amino acids. The V segment lost 3 bases and the J segment 6 bases; nucleotides outside the gene matches: 7.

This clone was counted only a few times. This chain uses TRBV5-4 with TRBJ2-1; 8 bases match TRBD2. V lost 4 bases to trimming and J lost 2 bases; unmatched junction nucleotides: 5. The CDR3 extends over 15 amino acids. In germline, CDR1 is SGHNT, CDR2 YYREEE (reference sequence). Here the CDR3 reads CASSPGTRAYNEQFF. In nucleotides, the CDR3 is TGTGCCAGCAGCCCCGGGACTAGAGCCTACAATGAGCAGTTCTTC.

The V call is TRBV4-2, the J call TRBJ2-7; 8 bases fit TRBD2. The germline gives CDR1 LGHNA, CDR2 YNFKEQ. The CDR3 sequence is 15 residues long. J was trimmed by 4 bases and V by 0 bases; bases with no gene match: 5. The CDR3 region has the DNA TGTGCCAGCAGCCAAGACAACGGGGGGGCGTACGAGCAGTACTTC. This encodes CASSQDNGGAYEQYF.

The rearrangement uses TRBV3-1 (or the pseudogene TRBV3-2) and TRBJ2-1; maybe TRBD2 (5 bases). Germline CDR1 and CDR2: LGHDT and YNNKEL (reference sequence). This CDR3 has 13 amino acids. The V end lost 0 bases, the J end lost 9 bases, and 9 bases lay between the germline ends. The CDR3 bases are TGTGCCAGCAGCCAAGAGCTAGCAGGTGAGCAGTTCTTC. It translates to CASSQELAGEQFF.

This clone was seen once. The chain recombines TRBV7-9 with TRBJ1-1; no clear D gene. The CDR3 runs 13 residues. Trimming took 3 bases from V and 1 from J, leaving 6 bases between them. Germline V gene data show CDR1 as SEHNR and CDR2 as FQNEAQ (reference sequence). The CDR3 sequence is CASSFTANTEAFF. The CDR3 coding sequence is TGTGCCAGCAGCTTCACAGCGAACACTGAAGCTTTCTTT.

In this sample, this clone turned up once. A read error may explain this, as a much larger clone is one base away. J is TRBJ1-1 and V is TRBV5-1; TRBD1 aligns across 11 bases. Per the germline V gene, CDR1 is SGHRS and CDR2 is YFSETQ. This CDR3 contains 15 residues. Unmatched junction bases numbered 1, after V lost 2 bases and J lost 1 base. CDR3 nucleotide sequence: TGCGCCAGCAGCTTCGGGACAGGGGGGAACACTGAAGCTTTCTTT. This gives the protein CASSFGTGGNTEAFF.

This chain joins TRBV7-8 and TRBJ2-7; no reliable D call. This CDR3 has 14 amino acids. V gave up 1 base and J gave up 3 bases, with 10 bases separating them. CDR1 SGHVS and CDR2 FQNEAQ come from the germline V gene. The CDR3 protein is CASSLVGTVYEQYF. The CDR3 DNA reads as TGTGCCAGCAGCTTAGTCGGTACAGTCTACGAGCAGTACTTC. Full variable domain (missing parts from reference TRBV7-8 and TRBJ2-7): GAGVSQSPRYKVAKRGQDVALRCDPISGHVSLFWYQQALGQGPEFLTYFQNEAQLDKSGLPSDRFFAERPEGSVSTLKIQRTQQEDSAVYLCASSLVGTVYEQYFGPGTRLTVT.